The rows below give T cell receptor beta chains drawn from one sample of a study of control samples from healthy donors and cancer patients. Here immunoSEQ multiplex PCR was the method, and the copy in TCRdb shows in-frame clones only, minus some. The sample shows around 94,000 clones, about 88% of them seen only once. The specimen was blood. The receptors shown here come from a woman between 45 and 65 years old in good health. Both conserved end residues are part of each CDR3. Each record gives: CDR3 protein, CDR3 DNA, V gene, J gene, clone size, D gene. The D gene is left open where the match is weak. Clone size, where shown, is once, few, many, or a class for clones that have expanded.

CDR3aa: CRALGGQGAEVSNEKLFF; CDR3nt: TGTCGGGCCCTCGGGGGACAGGGGGCTGAGGTGAGTAATGAAAAACTGTTTTTT; v_gene: TRBV19; j_gene: TRBJ1-4; abundance: -; d_gene: TRBD1
CDR3aa: CASTEGGWWSDGQETQYF; CDR3nt: TGTGCCAGCACCGAGGGGGGGTGGTGGTCGGATGGCCAAGAGACCCAGTACTTC; v_gene: TRBV11-3; j_gene: TRBJ2-5; abundance: -; d_gene: -
CDR3aa: CASRTGTTYEQYF; CDR3nt: TGCGCCAGCAGGACAGGGACTACCTACGAGCAGTACTTC; v_gene: TRBV5-1; j_gene: TRBJ2-7; abundance: -; d_gene: -
CDR3aa: CASSPTSGMRDTQYF; CDR3nt: TGTGCCAGCAGCCCGACTAGCGGGATGAGGGATACGCAGTATTTT; v_gene: TRBV3-1/TRBV3-2; j_gene: TRBJ2-3; abundance: -; d_gene: TRBD2
CDR3aa: CASSLDWDTQYF; CDR3nt: TGTGCCAGCAGCTTAGATTGGGATACGCAGTATTTT; v_gene: TRBV11-2; j_gene: TRBJ2-3; abundance: -; d_gene: -
CDR3aa: CASSLALSPYGYTF; CDR3nt: TGTGCCAGCAGTTTAGCACTTTCCCCCTATGGCTACACCTTC; v_gene: TRBV28; j_gene: TRBJ1-2; abundance: -; d_gene: -
CDR3aa: CASSYGHQETQYF; CDR3nt: TGTGCCAGCAGTTACGGCCACCAAGAGACCCAGTACTTC; v_gene: TRBV12-3/TRBV12-4; j_gene: TRBJ2-5; abundance: -; d_gene: -
CDR3aa: CASSQDWGTLAYNEQFF; CDR3nt: TGTGCCAGCAGCCAAGATTGGGGGACACTAGCCTACAATGAGCAGTTCTTC; v_gene: TRBV14; j_gene: TRBJ2-1; abundance: -; d_gene: -
CDR3aa: CASRLGIVNTEAFF; CDR3nt: TGTGCCAGCAGATTGGGGATAGTGAACACTGAAGCTTTCTTT; v_gene: TRBV6-5; j_gene: TRBJ1-1; abundance: -; d_gene: -
CDR3aa: CATSRDTAKSKQYF; CDR3nt: TGTGCCACCAGCAGAGATACGGCCAAGAGTAAGCAGTACTTC; v_gene: TRBV15; j_gene: TRBJ2-7; abundance: -; d_gene: -
CDR3aa: CASSQAGAGHYEQYF; CDR3nt: TGTGCCAGCAGTCAGGCGGGGGCGGGCCACTACGAGCAGTACTTC; v_gene: TRBV6-2/TRBV6-3; j_gene: TRBJ2-7; abundance: -; d_gene: -
CDR3aa: CATSRDLTAGTDTQYF; CDR3nt: TGTGCCACCAGCAGAGATCTGACAGCCGGCACAGATACGCAGTATTTT; v_gene: TRBV15; j_gene: TRBJ2-3; abundance: once; d_gene: -
CDR3aa: CASSLTGQSNQPQHF; CDR3nt: TGTGCCAGCAGCTTAACGGGGCAGAGCAATCAGCCCCAGCATTTT; v_gene: TRBV7-2; j_gene: TRBJ1-5; abundance: once; d_gene: -
CDR3aa: CASSLAPNTEAFF; CDR3nt: TGTGCCAGCAGCTTGGCGCCGAACACTGAAGCTTTCTTT; v_gene: TRBV5-6; j_gene: TRBJ1-1; abundance: -; d_gene: -
CDR3aa: CASSQGPGTGGTEAFF; CDR3nt: TGCGCCAGCAGCCAAGGCCCCGGGACAGGGGGCACTGAAGCTTTCTTT; v_gene: TRBV4-3; j_gene: TRBJ1-1; abundance: -; d_gene: TRBD1